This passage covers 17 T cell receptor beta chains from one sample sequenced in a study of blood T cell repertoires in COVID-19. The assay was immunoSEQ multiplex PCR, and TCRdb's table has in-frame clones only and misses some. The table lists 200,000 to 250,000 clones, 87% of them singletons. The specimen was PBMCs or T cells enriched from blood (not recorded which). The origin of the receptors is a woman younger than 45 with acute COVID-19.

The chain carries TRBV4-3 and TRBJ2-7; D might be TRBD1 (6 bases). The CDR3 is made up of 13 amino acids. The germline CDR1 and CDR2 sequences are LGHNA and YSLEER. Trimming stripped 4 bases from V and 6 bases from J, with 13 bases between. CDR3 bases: TGCGCCAGCAGCCTCTGGACAGTCTCCGAGCAGTACTTC. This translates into CASSLWTVSEQYF.

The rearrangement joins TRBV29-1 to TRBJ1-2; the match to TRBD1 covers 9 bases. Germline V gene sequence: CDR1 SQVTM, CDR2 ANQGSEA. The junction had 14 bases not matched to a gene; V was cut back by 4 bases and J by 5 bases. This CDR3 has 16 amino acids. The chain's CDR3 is CSVGGQGSRVEYGYTF. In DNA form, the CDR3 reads TGCAGCGTTGGGGGACAGGGATCCCGGGTGGAGTATGGCTACACCTTC.

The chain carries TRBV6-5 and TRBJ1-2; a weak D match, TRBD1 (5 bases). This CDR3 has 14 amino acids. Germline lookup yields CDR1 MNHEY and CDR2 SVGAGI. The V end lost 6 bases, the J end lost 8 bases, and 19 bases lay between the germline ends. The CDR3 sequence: CASSPRKGLGGYTF. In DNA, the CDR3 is TGTGCCAGCAGCCCCAGGAAGGGGTTAGGGGGCTACACCTTC.

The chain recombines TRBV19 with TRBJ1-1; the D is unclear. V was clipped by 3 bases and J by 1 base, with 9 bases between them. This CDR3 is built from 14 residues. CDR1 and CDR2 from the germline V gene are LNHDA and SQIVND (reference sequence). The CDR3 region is CASSISGSNTEAFF. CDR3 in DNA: TGTGCCAGTAGTATTAGCGGGTCGAACACTGAAGCTTTCTTT.

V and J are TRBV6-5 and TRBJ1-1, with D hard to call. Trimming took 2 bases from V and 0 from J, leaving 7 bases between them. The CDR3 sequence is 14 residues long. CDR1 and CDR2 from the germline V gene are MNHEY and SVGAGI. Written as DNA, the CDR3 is TGTGCCAGCAGTTACACAGATATGAACACTGAAGCTTTCTTT. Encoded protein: CASSYTDMNTEAFF.

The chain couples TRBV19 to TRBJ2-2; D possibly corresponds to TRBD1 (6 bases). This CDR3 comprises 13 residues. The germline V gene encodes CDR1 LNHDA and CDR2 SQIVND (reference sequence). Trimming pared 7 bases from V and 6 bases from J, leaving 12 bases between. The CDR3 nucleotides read TGTGCCAGTACCACAGGGATCGCCGGGGAGCTGTTTTTT. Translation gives CASTTGIAGELFF.

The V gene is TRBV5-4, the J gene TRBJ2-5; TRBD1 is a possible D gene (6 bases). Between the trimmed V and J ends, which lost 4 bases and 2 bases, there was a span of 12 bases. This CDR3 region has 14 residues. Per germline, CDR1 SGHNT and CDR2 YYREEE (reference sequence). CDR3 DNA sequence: TGTGCCAGCAGCCCCGGGACAATTCAAGAGACCCAGTACTTC. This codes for CASSPGTIQETQYF.

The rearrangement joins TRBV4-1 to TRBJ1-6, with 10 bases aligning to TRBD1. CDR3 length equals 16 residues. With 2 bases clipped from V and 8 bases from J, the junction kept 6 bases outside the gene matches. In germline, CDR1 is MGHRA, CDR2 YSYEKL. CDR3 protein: CASSQFEGQGYSPLHF. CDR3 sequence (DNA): TGCGCCAGCAGCCAATTCGAGGGACAGGGGTATTCACCCCTCCACTTT.

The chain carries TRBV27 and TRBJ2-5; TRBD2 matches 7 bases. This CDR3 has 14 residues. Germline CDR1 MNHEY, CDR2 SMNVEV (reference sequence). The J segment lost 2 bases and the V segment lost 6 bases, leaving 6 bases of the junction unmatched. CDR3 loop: CASSLGGSQETQYF. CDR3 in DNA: TGTGCCAGCAGCTTGGGGGGGTCTCAAGAGACCCAGTACTTC.

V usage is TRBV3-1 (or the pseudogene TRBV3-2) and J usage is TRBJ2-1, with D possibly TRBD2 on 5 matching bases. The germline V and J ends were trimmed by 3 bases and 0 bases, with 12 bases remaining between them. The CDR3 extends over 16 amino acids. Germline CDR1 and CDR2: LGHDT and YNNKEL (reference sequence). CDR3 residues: CASSHFPEGSYNEQFF. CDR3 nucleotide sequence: TGTGCCAGCAGCCATTTCCCCGAGGGCTCCTACAATGAGCAGTTCTTC.

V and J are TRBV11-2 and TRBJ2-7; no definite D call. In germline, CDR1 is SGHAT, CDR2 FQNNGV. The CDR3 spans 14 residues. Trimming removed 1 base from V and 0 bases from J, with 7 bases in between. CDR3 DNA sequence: TGTGCCAGCAGCTTAGGTGCCAGCTCCTACGAGCAGTACTTC. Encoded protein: CASSLGASSYEQYF.

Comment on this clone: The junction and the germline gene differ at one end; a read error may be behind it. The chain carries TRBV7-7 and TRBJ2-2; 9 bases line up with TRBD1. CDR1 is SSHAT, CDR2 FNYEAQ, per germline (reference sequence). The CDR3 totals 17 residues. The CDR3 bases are TGTGCTAGCAGCCCATTGCGCGGGACAGGGCGATCCGGGGAGCTGTTTTTT. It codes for CASSPLRGTGRSGELFF.

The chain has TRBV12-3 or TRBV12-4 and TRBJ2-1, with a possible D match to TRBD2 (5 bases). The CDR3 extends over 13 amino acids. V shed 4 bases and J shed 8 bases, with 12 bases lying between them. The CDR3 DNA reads TGTGCCAGCAGTTATGTTACCGGGGATGAGCAGTTCTTC. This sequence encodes CASSYVTGDEQFF.

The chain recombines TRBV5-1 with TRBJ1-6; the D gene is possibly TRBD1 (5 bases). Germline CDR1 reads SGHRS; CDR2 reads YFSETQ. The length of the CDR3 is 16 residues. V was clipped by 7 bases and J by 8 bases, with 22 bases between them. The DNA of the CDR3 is TGCGCCAGCGGGGGAGGTCCCGGGAGGGGTGATTCACCCCTCCACTTT. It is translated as CASGGGPGRGDSPLHF.

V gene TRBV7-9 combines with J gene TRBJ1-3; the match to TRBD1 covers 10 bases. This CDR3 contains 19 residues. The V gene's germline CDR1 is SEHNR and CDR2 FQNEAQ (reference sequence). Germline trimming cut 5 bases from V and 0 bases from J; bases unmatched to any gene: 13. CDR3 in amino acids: CASSEPGQGTLSSGNTIYF. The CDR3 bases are TGTGCCAGCAGCGAACCGGGACAGGGGACCCTCAGCTCTGGAAACACCATATATTTT.

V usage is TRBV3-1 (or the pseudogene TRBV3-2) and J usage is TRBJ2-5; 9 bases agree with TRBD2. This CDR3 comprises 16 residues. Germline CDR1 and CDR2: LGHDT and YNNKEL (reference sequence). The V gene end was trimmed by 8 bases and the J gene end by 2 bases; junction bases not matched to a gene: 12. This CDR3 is CASGNGRGGVQETQYF. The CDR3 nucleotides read TGTGCCAGCGGGAATGGGCGGGGGGGTGTACAAGAGACCCAGTACTTC.

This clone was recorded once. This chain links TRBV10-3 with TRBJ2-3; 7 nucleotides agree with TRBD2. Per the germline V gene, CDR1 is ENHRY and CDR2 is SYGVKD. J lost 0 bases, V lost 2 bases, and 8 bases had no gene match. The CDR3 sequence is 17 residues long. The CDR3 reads CAISEGEAGSSTDTQYF. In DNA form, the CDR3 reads TGTGCCATCAGTGAGGGGGAAGCGGGGAGTAGCACAGATACGCAGTATTTT.